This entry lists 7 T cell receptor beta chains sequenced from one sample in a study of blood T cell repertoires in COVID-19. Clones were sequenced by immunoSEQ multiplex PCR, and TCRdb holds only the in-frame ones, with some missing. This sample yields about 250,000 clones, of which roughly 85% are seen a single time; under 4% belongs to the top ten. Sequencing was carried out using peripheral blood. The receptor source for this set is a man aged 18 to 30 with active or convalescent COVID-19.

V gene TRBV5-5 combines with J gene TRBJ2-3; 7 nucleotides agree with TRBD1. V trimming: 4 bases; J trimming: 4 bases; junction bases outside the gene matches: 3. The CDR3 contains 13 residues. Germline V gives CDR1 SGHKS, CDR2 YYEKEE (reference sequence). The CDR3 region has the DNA TGTGCCAGCAGCGGGACAGTGGCAGATACGCAGTATTTT. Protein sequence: CASSGTVADTQYF.

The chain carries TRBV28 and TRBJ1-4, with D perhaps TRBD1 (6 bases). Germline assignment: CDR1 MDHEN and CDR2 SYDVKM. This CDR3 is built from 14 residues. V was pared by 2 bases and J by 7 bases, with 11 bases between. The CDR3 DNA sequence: TGTGCCAGCAGTTTAGGGGGGGCAAGTGAAAAACTGTTTTTT. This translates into CASSLGGASEKLFF. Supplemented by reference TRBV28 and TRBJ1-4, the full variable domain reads DVKVTQSSRYLVKRTGEKVFLECVQDMDHENMFWYRQDPGLGLRLIYFSYDVKMKEKGDIPEGYSVSREKKERFSLILESASTNQTSMYLCASSLGGASEKLFFGSGTQLSVL.

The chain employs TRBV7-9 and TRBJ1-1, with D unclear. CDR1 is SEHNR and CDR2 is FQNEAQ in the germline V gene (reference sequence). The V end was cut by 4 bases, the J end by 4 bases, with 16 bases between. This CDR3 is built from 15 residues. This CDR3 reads CASSSVEGRGTEAFF. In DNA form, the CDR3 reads TGTGCCAGCAGCTCCGTGGAGGGTCGGGGCACTGAAGCTTTCTTT.

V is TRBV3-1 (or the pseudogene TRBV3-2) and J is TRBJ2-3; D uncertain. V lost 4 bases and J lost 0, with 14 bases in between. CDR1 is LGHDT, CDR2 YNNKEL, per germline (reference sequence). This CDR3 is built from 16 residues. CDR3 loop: CASSPVTGTSTDTQYF. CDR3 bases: TGTGCCAGCAGCCCCGTGACTGGAACTAGCACAGATACGCAGTATTTT.

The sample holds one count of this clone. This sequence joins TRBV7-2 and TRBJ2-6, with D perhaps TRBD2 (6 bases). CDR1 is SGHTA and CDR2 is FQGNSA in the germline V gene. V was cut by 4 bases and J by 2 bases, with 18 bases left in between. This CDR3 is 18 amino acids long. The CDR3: CASSSREGLATGANVLTF. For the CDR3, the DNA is TGTGCCAGCAGCTCCAGGGAAGGCCTAGCGACTGGGGCCAACGTCCTGACTTTC.

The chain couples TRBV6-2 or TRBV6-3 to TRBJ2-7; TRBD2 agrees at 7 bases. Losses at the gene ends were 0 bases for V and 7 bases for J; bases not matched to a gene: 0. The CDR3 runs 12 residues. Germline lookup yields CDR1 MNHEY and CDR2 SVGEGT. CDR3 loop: CASSYSGGEQYF. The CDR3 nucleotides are TGTGCCAGCAGTTACTCGGGGGGGGAGCAGTACTTC.

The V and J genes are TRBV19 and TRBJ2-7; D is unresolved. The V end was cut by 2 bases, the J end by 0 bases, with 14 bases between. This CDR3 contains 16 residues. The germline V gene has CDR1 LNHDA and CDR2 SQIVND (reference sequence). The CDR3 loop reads CASSIRDLRSSYEQYF. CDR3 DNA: TGTGCCAGTAGTATAAGAGATCTCCGGAGCTCCTACGAGCAGTACTTC.